This T cell receptor (beta chain) was recovered during a study of shared clonotypes between healthy human individuals. The study, taken as a whole, reports: Incompleteness in sorted-subset sequencing, despite large depth, was shown by rarefaction.

With regard to this clone: Its specificity is not known.

V lost 11 bases to trimming and J lost 7 bases, with 21 bases between them. The germline V gene has CDR1 SGHTA and CDR2 FQGNSA. This CDR3 region has 15 residues. Sequencing was performed with immunoSEQ multiplex PCR; in TCRdb, only in-frame clones are kept and a portion is missing. The table records 950,000 to 1,300,000 clones, approximately 72% of them present only once. Sequenced material: memory CD4+ T cells sorted from blood. The subset here: CD45RA-negative fraction. The V call is TRBV7-2, the J call TRBJ1-6; the D gene is possibly TRBD1 (5 bases). The clonotype was recovered from a man aged 18 to 30 in good health. In nucleotides, the CDR3 is TGTGCCGGGAGTAGCGGGGGGGTCTGGAATTCACCCCTCCACTTT. Translated, it gives CAGSSGGVWNSPLHF.